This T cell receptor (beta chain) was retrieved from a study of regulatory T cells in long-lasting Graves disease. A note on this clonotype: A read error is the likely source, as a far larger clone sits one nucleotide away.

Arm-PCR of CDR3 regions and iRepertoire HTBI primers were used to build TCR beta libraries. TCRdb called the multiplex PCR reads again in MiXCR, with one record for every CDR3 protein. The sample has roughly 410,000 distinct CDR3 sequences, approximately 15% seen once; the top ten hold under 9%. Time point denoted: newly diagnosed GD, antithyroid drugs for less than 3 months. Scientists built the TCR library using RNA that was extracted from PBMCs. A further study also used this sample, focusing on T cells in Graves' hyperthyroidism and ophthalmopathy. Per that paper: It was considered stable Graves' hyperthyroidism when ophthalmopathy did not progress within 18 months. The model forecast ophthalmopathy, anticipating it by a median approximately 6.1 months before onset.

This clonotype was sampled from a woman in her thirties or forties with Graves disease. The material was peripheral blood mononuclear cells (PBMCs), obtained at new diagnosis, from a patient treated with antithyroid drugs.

The CDR3 coding sequence is TGTGCCAGCAGTGAGGCTAGCGGGTACTACGAGCAGTTCTTC. Amino acids: CASSEASGYYEQFF. V is TRBV2 and J is TRBJ2-1; the match to TRBD2 covers 8 bases. With V trimmed by 3 bases and J by 10 bases, 8 bases remained unmatched. This CDR3 comprises 14 residues. Per germline, CDR1 SNHLY and CDR2 FYNNEI.